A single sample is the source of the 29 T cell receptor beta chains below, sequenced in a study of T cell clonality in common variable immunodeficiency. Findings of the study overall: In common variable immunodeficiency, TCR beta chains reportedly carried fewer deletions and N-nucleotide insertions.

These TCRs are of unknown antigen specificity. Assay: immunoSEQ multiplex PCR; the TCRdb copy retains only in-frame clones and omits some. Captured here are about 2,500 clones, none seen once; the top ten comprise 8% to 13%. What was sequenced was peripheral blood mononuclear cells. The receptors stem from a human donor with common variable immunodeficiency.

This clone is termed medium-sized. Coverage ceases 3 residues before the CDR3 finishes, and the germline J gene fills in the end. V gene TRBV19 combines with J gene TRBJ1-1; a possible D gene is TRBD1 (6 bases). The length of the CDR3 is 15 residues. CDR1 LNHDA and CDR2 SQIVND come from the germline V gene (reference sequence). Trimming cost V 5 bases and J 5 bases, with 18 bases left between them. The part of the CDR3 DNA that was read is TGTGCCAGTAGTCTACAGTGGGGTAGGGGGACTGAA. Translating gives CASSLQWGRGTE. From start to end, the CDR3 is CASSLQWGRGTEAFF.

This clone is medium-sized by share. CDR3 sequence reads: CASSPPGLAGLEQYF. The sequenced part of the CDR3 DNA is TGTGCCAGCTCACCGCCGGGACTAGCGGGGCTCGAG. The genes are TRBV18 and TRBJ2-7; 13 bases fit TRBD2. The CDR3 is cut off 3 residues early in the read; its end comes from the germline J gene. The CDR3 runs 15 residues. Trimming took 3 bases from V and 6 from J; bases not matched to a gene: 5. Germline V gene lookup returns CDR1 KGHSH and CDR2 LQKENI.

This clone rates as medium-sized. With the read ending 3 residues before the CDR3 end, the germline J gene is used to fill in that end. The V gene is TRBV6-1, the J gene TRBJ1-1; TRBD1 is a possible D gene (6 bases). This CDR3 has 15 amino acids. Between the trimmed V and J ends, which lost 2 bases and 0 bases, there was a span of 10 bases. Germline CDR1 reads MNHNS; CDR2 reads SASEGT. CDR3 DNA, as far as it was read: TGTGCCAGCAGTGAACAGGGGAGGATGAACACTGAA. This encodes CASSEQGRMNTE. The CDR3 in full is CASSEQGRMNTEAFF.

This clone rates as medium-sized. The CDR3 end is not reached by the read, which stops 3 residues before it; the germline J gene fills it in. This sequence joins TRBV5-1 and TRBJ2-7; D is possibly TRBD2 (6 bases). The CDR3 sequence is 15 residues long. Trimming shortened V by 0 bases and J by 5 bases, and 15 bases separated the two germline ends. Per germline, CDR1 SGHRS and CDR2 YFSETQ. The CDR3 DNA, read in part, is TGCGCCAGCAGCTTGGACGTGGAGGGGCACGACGAG. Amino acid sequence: CASSLDVEGHDE. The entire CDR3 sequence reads CASSLDVEGHDEQYF. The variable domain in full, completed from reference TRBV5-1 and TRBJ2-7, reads KAGVTQTPRYLIKTRGQQVTLSCSPISGHRSVSWYQQTPGQGLQFLFEYFSETQRNKGNFPGRFSGRQFSNSRSEMNVSTLELGDSALYLCASSLDVEGHDEQYFGPGTRLTVT.

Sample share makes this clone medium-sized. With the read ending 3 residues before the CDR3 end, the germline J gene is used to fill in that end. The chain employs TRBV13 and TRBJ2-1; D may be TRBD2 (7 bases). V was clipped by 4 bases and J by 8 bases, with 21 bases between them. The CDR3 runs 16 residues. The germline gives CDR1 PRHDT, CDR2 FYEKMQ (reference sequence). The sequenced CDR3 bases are TGTGCCAGCAGCTCCGCGACTAGTGGGGGGGCCCATGAG. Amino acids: CASSSATSGGAHE. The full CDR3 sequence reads CASSSATSGGAHEQFF.

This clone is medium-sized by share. The covered CDR3 bases are TGCGCCAGCAGCTTGGCCTTGCGGGGGAACACAGATACG. It specifies CASSLALRGNTDT. The entire CDR3 is CASSLALRGNTDTQYF. The V and J genes are TRBV5-1 and TRBJ2-3; the match to TRBD2 covers 7 bases. The read ends 3 residues before the CDR3 terminus; that terminus is restored from the germline J gene. The CDR3 extends over 16 amino acids. Trimming took 0 bases from V and 2 from J; bases not matched to a gene: 6. Germline loops: CDR1 SGHRS, CDR2 YFSETQ.

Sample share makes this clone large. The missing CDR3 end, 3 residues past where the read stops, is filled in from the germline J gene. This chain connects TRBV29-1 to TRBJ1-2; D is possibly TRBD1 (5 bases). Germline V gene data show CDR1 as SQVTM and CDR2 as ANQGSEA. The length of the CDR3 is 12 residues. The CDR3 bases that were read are TGCAGCGTTGCTCCCAGGGAGGCGGGC. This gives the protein CSVAPREAG. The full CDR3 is CSVAPREAGYTF. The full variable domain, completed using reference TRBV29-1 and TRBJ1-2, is SAVISQKPSRDICQRGTSLTIQCQVDSQVTMMFWYRQQPGQSLTLIATANQGSEATYESGFVIDKFPISRPNLTFSTLTVSNMSPEDSSIYLCSVAPREAGYTFGSGTRLTVV.

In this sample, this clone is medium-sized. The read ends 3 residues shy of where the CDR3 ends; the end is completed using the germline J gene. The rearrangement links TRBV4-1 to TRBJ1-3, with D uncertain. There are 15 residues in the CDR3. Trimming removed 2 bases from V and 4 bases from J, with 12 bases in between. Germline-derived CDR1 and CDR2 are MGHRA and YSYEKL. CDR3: CASSQFSGGGNTIYF. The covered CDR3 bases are TGCGCCAGCAGCCAATTTTCAGGAGGAGGAAACACC.

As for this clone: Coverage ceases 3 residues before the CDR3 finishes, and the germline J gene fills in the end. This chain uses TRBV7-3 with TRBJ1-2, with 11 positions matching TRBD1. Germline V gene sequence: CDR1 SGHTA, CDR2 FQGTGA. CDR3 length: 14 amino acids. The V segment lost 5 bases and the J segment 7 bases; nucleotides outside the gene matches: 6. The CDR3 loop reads CASSQGQGVGGYTF. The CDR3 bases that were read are TGTGCCAGCAGCCAGGGACAGGGGGTTGGTGGC.

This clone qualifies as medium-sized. The CDR3 bases that were read are TGCGCCAGCAGCTCCCGGGACAGGGCCTACGAG. Translated, it gives CASSSRDRAYE. The full CDR3 sequence reads CASSSRDRAYEQYF. This chain connects TRBV5-1 to TRBJ2-7, with 9 bases identical to TRBD1. The CDR3 end is not reached by the read, which stops 3 residues before it; the germline J gene fills it in. The CDR3 is 14 amino acids. Germline CDR1 is SGHRS and CDR2 is YFSETQ. V was clipped by 3 bases and J by 2 bases; unmatched bases: 3.

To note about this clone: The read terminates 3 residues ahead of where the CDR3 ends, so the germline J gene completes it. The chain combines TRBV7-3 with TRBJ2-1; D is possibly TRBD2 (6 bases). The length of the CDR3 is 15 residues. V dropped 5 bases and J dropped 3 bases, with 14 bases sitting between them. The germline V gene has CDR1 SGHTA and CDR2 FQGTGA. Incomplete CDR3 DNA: TGTGCCAGCAGCCCGACTAGTGGAAACTACAATGAG. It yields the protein CASSPTSGNYNE. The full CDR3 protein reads CASSPTSGNYNEQFF.

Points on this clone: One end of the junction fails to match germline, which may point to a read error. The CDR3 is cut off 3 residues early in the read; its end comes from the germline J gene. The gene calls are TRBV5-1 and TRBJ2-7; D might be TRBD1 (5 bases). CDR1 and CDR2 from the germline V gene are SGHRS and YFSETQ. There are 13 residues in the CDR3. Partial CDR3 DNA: TGCGCCTGCAGGGTGGGCAGCTCCTACGAG. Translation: CACRVGSSYE. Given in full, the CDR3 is CACRVGSSYEQYF.

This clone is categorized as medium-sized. This CDR3 reads CASSLGRGRGGEQYF. CDR3 DNA, as far as it was read: TGTGCCAGCAGCTTAGGAAGGGGCAGGGGCGGCGAG. The rearrangement links TRBV7-3 to TRBJ2-7; D is perhaps TRBD1 (6 bases). The read ends 3 residues before the CDR3 terminus; that terminus is restored from the germline J gene. This CDR3 is built from 15 residues. Germline lookup yields CDR1 SGHTA and CDR2 FQGTGA. Trimming shortened V by 2 bases and J by 6 bases, and 17 bases separated the two germline ends.

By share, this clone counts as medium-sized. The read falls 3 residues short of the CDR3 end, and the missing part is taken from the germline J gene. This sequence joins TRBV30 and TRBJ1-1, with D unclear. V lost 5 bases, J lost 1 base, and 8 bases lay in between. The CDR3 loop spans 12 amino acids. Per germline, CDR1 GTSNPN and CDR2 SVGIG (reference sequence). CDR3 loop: CAWVAGNTEAFF. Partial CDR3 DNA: TGTGCCTGGGTCGCGGGGAACACTGAA. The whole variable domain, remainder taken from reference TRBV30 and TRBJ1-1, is SQTIHQWPATLVQPVGSPLSLECTVEGTSNPNLYWYRQAAGRGLQLLFYSVGIGQISSEVPQNLSASRPQDRQFILSSKKLLLSDSGFYLCAWVAGNTEAFFGQGTRLTVV.

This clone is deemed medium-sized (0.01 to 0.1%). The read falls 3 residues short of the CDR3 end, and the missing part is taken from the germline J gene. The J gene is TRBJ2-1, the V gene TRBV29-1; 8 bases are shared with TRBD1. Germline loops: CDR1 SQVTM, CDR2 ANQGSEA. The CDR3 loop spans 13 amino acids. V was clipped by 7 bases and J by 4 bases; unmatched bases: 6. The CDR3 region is CSARTGFYNEQFF. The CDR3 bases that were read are TGCAGCGCTCGGACAGGGTTTTACAATGAG.

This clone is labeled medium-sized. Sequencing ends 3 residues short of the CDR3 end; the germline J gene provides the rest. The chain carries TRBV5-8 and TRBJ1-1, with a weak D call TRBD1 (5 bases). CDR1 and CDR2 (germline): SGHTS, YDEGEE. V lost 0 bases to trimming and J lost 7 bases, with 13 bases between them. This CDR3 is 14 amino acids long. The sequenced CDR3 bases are TGTGCCAGCAGCTTGGCCTACGGTCAGGGTGAA. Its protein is CASSLAYGQGE. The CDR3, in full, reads CASSLAYGQGEAFF. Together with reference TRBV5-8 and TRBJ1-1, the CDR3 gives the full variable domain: EAGVTQSPTHLIKTRGQQATLRCSPISGHTSVYWYQQALGLGLQFLLWYDEGEERNRGNFPPRFSGRQFPNYSSELNVNALELEDSALYLCASSLAYGQGEAFFGQGTRLTVV.

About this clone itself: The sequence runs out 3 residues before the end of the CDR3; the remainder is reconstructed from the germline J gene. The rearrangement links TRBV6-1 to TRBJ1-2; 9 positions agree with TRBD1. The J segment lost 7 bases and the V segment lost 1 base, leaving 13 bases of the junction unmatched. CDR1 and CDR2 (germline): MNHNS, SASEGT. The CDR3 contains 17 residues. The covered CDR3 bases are TGTGCCAGCAGTGAAGTAGGGGGACAGGGACCCGGTTTTGGC. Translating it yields CASSEVGGQGPGFG. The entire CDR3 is CASSEVGGQGPGFGYTF.

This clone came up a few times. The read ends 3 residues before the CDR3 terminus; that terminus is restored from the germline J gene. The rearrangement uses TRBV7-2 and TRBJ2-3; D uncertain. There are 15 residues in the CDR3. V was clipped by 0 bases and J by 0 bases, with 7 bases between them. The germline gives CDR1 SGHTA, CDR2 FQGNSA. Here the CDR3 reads CASSLAKGSTDTQYF. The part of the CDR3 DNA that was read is TGTGCCAGCAGCTTAGCGAAGGGTAGCACAGATACG.

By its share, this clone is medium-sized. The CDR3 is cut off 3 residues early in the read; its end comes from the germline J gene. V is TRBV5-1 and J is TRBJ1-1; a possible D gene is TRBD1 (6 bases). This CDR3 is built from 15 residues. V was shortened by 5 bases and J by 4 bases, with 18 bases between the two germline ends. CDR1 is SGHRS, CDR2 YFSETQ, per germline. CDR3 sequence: CASSISSGAATEAFF. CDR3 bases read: TGCGCCAGCAGTATATCTTCAGGGGCGGCCACTGAA.

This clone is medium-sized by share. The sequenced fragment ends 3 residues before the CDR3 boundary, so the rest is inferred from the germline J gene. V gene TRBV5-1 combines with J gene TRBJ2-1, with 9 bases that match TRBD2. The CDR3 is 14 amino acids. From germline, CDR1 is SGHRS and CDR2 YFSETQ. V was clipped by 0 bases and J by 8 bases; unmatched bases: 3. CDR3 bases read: TGCGCCAGCAGCTTGGGCGGGGGGGCCGATGAG. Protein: CASSLGGGADE. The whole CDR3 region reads CASSLGGGADEQFF.

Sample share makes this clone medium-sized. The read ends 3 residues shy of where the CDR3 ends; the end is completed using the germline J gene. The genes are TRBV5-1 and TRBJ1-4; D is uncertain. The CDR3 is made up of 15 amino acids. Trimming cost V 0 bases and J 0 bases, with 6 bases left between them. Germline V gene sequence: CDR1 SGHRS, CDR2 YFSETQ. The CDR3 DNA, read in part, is TGCGCCAGCAGCTTGGGAGGGTCAACTAATGAAAAA. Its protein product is CASSLGGSTNEK. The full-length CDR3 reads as CASSLGGSTNEKLFF.

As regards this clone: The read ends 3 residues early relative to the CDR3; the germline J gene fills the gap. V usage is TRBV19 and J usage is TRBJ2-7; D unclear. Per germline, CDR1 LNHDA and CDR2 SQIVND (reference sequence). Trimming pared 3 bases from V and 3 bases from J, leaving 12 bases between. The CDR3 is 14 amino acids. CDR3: CASSISGSHYEQYF. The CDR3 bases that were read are TGTGCCAGTAGTATTTCAGGATCCCACTACGAG.

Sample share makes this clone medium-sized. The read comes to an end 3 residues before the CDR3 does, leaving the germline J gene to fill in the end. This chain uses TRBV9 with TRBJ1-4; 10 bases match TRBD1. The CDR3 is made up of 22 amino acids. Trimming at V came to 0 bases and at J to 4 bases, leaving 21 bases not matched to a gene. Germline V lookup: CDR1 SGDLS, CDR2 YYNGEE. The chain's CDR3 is CASSVAFRDRGRFPTFNEKLFF. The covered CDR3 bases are TGTGCCAGCAGCGTAGCTTTCCGGGACAGGGGAAGGTTCCCCACCTTTAATGAAAAA.

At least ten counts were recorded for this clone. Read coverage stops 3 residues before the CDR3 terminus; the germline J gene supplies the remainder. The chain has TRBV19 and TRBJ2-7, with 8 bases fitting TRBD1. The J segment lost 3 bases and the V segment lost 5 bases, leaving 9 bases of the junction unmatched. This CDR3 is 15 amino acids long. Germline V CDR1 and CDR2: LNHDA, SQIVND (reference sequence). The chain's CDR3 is CASSVWTGLSYEQYF. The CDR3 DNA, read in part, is TGTGCCAGTAGTGTTTGGACAGGGTTAAGCTACGAG.

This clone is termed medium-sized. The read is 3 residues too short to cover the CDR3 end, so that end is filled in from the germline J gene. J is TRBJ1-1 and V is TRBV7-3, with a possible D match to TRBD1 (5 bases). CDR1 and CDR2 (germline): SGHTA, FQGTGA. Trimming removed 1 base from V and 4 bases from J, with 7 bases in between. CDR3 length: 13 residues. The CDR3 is CASSLNGGTEAFF. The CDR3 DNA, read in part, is TGTGCCAGCAGCTTAAACGGGGGCACTGAA.

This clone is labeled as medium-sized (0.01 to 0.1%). The CDR3 protein is CASSFPPRGYEQYF. CDR3 DNA, as far as it was read: TGTGCCAGCAGCTTCCCCCCCAGGGGCTACGAG. This sequence joins TRBV5-6 and TRBJ2-7; D may be TRBD1 (6 bases). The observed sequence ends 3 residues before the CDR3 terminus, with the missing tail filled in from the germline J gene. The germline V gene encodes CDR1 SGHDT and CDR2 YYEEEE. Trimming removed 2 bases at V and 3 bases at J, with 12 bases between. This CDR3 is 14 amino acids long.

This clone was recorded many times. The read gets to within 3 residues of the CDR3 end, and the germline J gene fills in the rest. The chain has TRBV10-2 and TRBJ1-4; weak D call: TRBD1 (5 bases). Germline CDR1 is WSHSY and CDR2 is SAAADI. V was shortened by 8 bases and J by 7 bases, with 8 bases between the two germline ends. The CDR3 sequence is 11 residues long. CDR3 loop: CASRRGEKLFF. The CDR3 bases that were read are TGCGCCAGCCGAAGGGGTGAAAAA.

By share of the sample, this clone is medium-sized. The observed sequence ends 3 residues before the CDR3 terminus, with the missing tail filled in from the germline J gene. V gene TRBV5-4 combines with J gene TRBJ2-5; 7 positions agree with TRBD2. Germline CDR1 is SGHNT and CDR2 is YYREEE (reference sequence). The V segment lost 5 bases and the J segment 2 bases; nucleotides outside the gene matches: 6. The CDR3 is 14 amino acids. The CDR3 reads CASRSGTTQETQYF. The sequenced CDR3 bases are TGTGCCAGCAGGTCCGGGACTACACAAGAGACC.

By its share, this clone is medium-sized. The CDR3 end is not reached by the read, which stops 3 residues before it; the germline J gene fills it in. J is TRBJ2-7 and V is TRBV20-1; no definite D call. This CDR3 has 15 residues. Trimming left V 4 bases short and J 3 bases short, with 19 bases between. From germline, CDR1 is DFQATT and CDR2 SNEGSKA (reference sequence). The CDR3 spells CSATDAGSKFYEQYF. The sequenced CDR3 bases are TGCAGTGCTACCGATGCAGGCAGTAAATTCTACGAG.